This T cell receptor (beta chain) was identified during a study of blood T cell repertoires in COVID-19. Study-level information: From the United States, Italy and Spain came samples of acute and convalescent COVID-19. The analysed material was cDNA or gDNA that came from T cells, B-cell-depleted T cells, or PBMCs.

As handled by the study authors: Cell counts per sample came from amplifying reference gene primers. The repertoire was sequenced with immunoSEQ multiplex PCR; TCRdb's copy has only in-frame clones and lacks some. D and trimming come from the DNA, and the V and J calls and clone size come from that table. The table lists around 400,000 clones, over 75% of them singletons. CDR1 is SEHNR and CDR2 is FQNEAQ in the germline V gene (reference sequence). This CDR3 is 15 amino acids long. Trimming left V 5 bases short and J 2 bases short, with 16 bases between. This rearrangement joins TRBV7-9 to TRBJ2-7; D might be TRBD2 (6 bases). The specimen sequenced was peripheral blood. This TCR came from an older woman with COVID-19, enrolled during active disease. Here the CDR3 DNA reads TGTGCCAGCAGCGAGACGGCAGGAGGGGCCTACGAGCAGTACTTC. Protein: CASSETAGGAYEQYF.